This TCR beta chain came from a study of blood T cell repertoires in COVID-19. Whole-study context: Whether acute or convalescent, the COVID-19 samples came from the United States, Italy and Spain. Sources were T cells, B-cell-depleted T cells, or PBMCs; the material itself was cDNA or gDNA.

This table comes from immunoSEQ multiplex PCR, and its TCRdb copy is limited to in-frame clones, with some not included. The table includes 150,000 to 190,000 clones, 70% to 90% detected once. The germline CDR1 and CDR2 sequences are SNHLY and FYNNEI. The CDR3 extends over 15 amino acids. V was clipped by 10 bases and J by 2 bases; unmatched bases: 11. The source is a woman aged 70-85 years with acute or convalescent COVID-19. The sample was peripheral blood. The chain couples TRBV2 to TRBJ2-5; 9 nucleotides line up with TRBD1. As DNA, the CDR3 is TGTGCCACCCGGACAGGGGACACCTCACAAGAGACCCAGTACTTC. Residues: CATRTGDTSQETQYF.